The 18 T cell receptor beta chains given below trace back to one sample, sequenced in a study of OX40 agonist ivuxolimab in advanced cancers. Measured with immunoSEQ multiplex PCR; TCRdb has only the in-frame clones, and not every one. Of approximately 34,000 clones in the sample, roughly 87% were seen once. This sample comprised CD4+ or CD8+ T cells sorted from blood, obtained in a trial of the OX40 agonist ivuxolimab. The receptors come from an adult with an advanced solid tumor such as melanoma, head and neck, liver or kidney cancer.

V gene TRBV25-1 combines with J gene TRBJ2-3; 9 nucleotides line up with TRBD2. The CDR3 sequence is 14 residues long. V shed 1 base and J 5 bases; nucleotides not matched to a gene: 1. CDR1 is MGHDK, CDR2 SYGVNS, per germline. The CDR3 coding sequence is TGTGCCAGCAGTGAATCAGCGGGGGGAGATACGCAGTATTTT. Encoded protein: CASSESAGGDTQYF.

This chain uses TRBV9 with TRBJ2-7; the match to TRBD1 covers 10 bases. The V and J ends lost 4 bases and 3 bases, in that order; junction bases with no gene match: 4. The CDR3 extends over 14 amino acids. The V gene's germline CDR1 is SGDLS and CDR2 YYNGEE. CDR3 bases: TGTGCCAGCAGCCTAAGGACAGGGGGCTACGAGCAGTACTTC. Its translation is CASSLRTGGYEQYF.

The chain is built from TRBV7-9 and TRBJ2-5, with a possible D match to TRBD2 (5 bases). The CDR3 runs to 14 residues. V was pared by 0 bases and J by 5 bases, with 10 bases between. CDR1 is SEHNR and CDR2 is FQNEAQ in the germline V gene (reference sequence). In nucleotides, the CDR3 is TGTGCCAGCAGCTTAGCCCTAGCACCGGAGACCCAGTACTTC. Its translation: CASSLALAPETQYF.

This chain links TRBV7-9 with TRBJ2-2; 8 nucleotides align to TRBD1. Germline V lookup: CDR1 SEHNR, CDR2 FQNEAQ (reference sequence). Losses at the gene ends were 5 bases for V and 4 bases for J; bases not matched to a gene: 9. The CDR3 extends over 16 amino acids. The CDR3: CASSPTTGGATGELFF. The CDR3 DNA follows: TGTGCCAGCAGCCCGACAACAGGGGGTGCCACCGGGGAGCTGTTTTTT.

The chain employs TRBV19 and TRBJ2-7; D may match TRBD1 or TRBD2 (5 bases each). The ends were cut back, 5 bases at V and 0 bases at J, with 11 bases in the middle. Germline-derived CDR1 and CDR2 are LNHDA and SQIVND (reference sequence). The CDR3 contains 14 residues. CDR3: CASSAGTASYEQYF. As DNA, the CDR3 is TGTGCCAGTAGTGCCGGGACCGCCTCCTACGAGCAGTACTTC.

The chain is built from TRBV9 and TRBJ2-2, with unresolved D. V was shortened by 0 bases and J by 7 bases, with 4 bases between the two germline ends. This CDR3 is built from 12 residues. In germline, CDR1 is SGDLS, CDR2 YYNGEE. This chain's CDR3 is CASSVGHGELFF. The CDR3 DNA sequence: TGTGCCAGCAGCGTAGGTCACGGGGAGCTGTTTTTT.

The chain couples TRBV11-2 to TRBJ2-7; no clear D gene. Germline V CDR1 and CDR2: SGHAT, FQNNGV. The CDR3 consists of 14 residues. Trimming took off 3 bases at V and 0 bases at J, with 9 bases between the two ends. The CDR3 protein is CASSFMGSSYEQYF. CDR3 DNA sequence: TGTGCCAGCAGCTTTATGGGATCCTCCTACGAGCAGTACTTC.

The V gene is TRBV11-2, the J gene TRBJ2-7; TRBD2 aligns across 7 bases. J lost 1 base, V lost 3 bases, and 18 bases had no gene match. Germline CDR1 reads SGHAT; CDR2 reads FQNNGV. The CDR3 is 19 residues long. The CDR3: CASSFEPYSSSGISYEQYF. Written as DNA, the CDR3 is TGTGCCAGCAGCTTCGAACCTTACTCATCAAGCGGGATTTCCTACGAGCAGTACTTC.

CDR3 bases: TGTGCCAGCAGCTTGGATGAGAGAGACAGGGAATCCTACGAGCAGTACTTC. Translating gives CASSLDERDRESYEQYF. The chain combines TRBV5-5 with TRBJ2-7; 7 bases are a match to TRBD1. Trimming removed 0 bases from V and 1 base from J; junction bases left unmatched: 10. Germline V gene lookup returns CDR1 SGHKS and CDR2 YYEKEE (reference sequence). The CDR3 runs to 17 residues.

The chain couples TRBV27 to TRBJ2-7, with D perhaps matching TRBD1 (6 bases). Trimming took 4 bases from V and 2 from J, leaving 12 bases between them. CDR1 is MNHEY and CDR2 is SMNVEV in the germline V gene (reference sequence). The CDR3 spans 14 residues. The CDR3 coding sequence is TGTGCCAGCAGTTCTACGACAGGACCCTACGAGCAGTACTTC. This codes for CASSSTTGPYEQYF.

The rearrangement joins TRBV7-9 to TRBJ1-2; 9 bases line up with TRBD1. The germline V gene encodes CDR1 SEHNR and CDR2 FQNEAQ (reference sequence). J lost 2 bases, V lost 5 bases, and 12 bases had no gene match. The CDR3 sequence is 17 residues long. Written as DNA, the CDR3 is TGTGCCAGCAGCGGAGTGGCCGGGACAGGGAAGAACTATGGCTACACCTTC. It codes for CASSGVAGTGKNYGYTF.

This clone is termed medium-sized. The chain has TRBV7-6 and TRBJ2-3; the match to TRBD1 covers 8 bases. The CDR3 sequence is 16 residues long. V lost 6 bases, J lost 4 bases, and 12 bases stayed unmatched. Per germline, CDR1 SGHVS and CDR2 FNYEAQ. DNA for the CDR3: TGTGCCAGCAGGGGCAGGGGGCAGGGCGAAGCAGATACGCAGTATTTT. Encoded protein: CASRGRGQGEADTQYF.

The chain links TRBV6-6 to TRBJ2-7; 10 positions agree with TRBD1. The germline V gene encodes CDR1 MNHNY and CDR2 SVGAGI (reference sequence). The CDR3 is made up of 14 amino acids. Trimming at V came to 7 bases and at J to 6 bases, leaving 9 bases not matched to a gene. As DNA, the CDR3 is TGTGCCAGCATCTCGACAGGGGGCAATGGCGAGCAGTACTTC. Protein sequence: CASISTGGNGEQYF.

The gene calls are TRBV11-2 and TRBJ2-5; 8 bases line up with TRBD1. Trimming took 7 bases from V and 5 from J; bases not matched to a gene: 9. This CDR3 is 14 amino acids long. Germline V gene sequence: CDR1 SGHAT, CDR2 FQNNGV. The CDR3 DNA is TGTGCCAGCATCGGGACAGGAGGAACGGAGACCCAGTACTTC. Translated: CASIGTGGTETQYF.

About this clone: At one of its ends the junction is not consistent with the germline gene, which may arise from a read error. The CDR3 DNA reads TGTGTCAGCAGTCCCGACTGGGACAGTGATTCACCCCTCCACTTT. Its translation: CVSSPDWDSDSPLHF. The chain joins TRBV11-2 to TRBJ1-6, with 7 nucleotides matching TRBD1. The CDR3 is made up of 15 amino acids. From germline, CDR1 is SGHAT and CDR2 FQNNGV. Drawing the rest from reference TRBV11-2 and TRBJ1-6, the complete variable domain is EAGVAQSPRYKIIEKRQSVAFWCNPISGHATLYWYQQILGQGPKLLIQFQNNGVVDDSQLPKDRFSAERLKGVDSTLKIQPAKLEDSAVYLCVSSPDWDSDSPLHFGNGTRLTVT.

This CDR3 reads CASSIEGVGNQPQHF. In DNA, the CDR3 is TGTGCCAGTAGTATTGAGGGGGTAGGCAATCAGCCCCAGCATTTT. The rearrangement joins TRBV19 to TRBJ1-5; weak D call: TRBD1 (6 bases). This CDR3 is 15 amino acids long. Germline CDR1 and CDR2: LNHDA and SQIVND (reference sequence). The V end was cut by 3 bases, the J end by 2 bases, with 11 bases between.

The rearrangement joins TRBV9 to TRBJ2-2, with unresolved D. V lost 0 bases and J 7 bases, leaving 4 bases between the germline ends. This CDR3 contains 12 residues. CDR1 is SGDLS and CDR2 is YYNGEE in the germline V gene. DNA of the CDR3: TGTGCCAGCAGCGTAGGAAACGGGGAGCTGTTTTTT. Translation gives CASSVGNGELFF.

The count of this clone is one. The chain has TRBV9 and TRBJ2-7; 11 bases are shared with TRBD2. The length of the CDR3 is 16 residues. The trim removed 0 bases at V and 1 base at J, leaving 3 bases unmatched. Germline CDR1 SGDLS, CDR2 YYNGEE. As DNA, the CDR3 is TGTGCCAGCAGCGTAGAGGCTAGCGGGGGGTCCTACGAGCAGTACTTC. It codes for CASSVEASGGSYEQYF.